Described below is a single T cell receptor (beta chain) sequence and its context. Its matching antigen is unknown. V trimming: 2 bases; J trimming: 0 bases; junction bases outside the gene matches: 5. CDR1 and CDR2 (germline): GTSNPN, SVGIG (reference sequence). The CDR3 totals 15 residues. The sample is drawn from a study of CD8+ T cells in alopecia areata. Overall study: Treated patients swallowed 5 to 10 mg of oral tofacitinib twice daily.

Findings and caveats of the study: Scalp sample sequencing also detects resident alphabeta T cells of normal skin. Normal scalp had lower clonality than lesional scalp, with alopecia totalis/universalis lesions showing this most strongly.

It was cDNA, reverse transcribed from extracted RNA, that served as the sequencing template. Sequenced by immunoSEQ multiplex PCR; TCRdb stores in-frame clones only, minus some. The repertoire holds approximately 180,000 clones, with 65% to 75% as singletons. Peripheral blood, together with lesional scalp punch biopsies, was collected from alopecia areata patients. Sequenced material: CD8+ T cells sorted from blood, taken at week 0. The TCR sequence derives from a human donor with alopecia areata. The chain couples TRBV30 to TRBJ1-2; 8 bases agree with TRBD1. Here the CDR3 reads CAWSHHRGSNYGYTF. Here the CDR3 DNA reads TGTGCCTGGAGTCACCACAGGGGGTCTAACTATGGCTACACCTTC. Together with reference TRBV30 and TRBJ1-2, the CDR3 gives the full variable domain: SQTIHQWPATLVQPVGSPLSLECTVEGTSNPNLYWYRQAAGRGLQLLFYSVGIGQISSEVPQNLSASRPQDRQFILSSKKLLLSDSGFYLCAWSHHRGSNYGYTFGSGTRLTVV.